Sequencing of this T cell receptor beta chain was carried out in a study of blood T cell repertoires in COVID-19. Study summary: Samples representing acute and convalescent COVID-19 were sourced from the United States, Italy and Spain. PBMCs, B-cell-depleted T cells, or T cells were the source of the cDNA or gDNA that made up the material.

The CDR3 is 15 amino acids. Germline CDR1 MGHRA, CDR2 YSYEKL. Losses at the gene ends were 4 bases for V and 9 bases for J; bases not matched to a gene: 10. Per the original methods: Reference gene primer amplification gave estimated nucleated cell counts. Assay: immunoSEQ multiplex PCR; the TCRdb copy retains only in-frame clones and omits some. V, J and clone size were drawn from that table, and D and trimming were deduced from the DNA. The sample has fewer than 500,000 clones, 81% seen once. The specimen sequenced was peripheral blood. The chain recombines TRBV4-1 with TRBJ2-1, with TRBD1 matching 9 bases. This TCR was recovered from a human donor with acute or convalescent COVID-19. The donor label of this sample is uncertain. CDR3 sequence reads: CASSRSADRGGEQFF. The CDR3 nucleotides read TGCGCCAGCAGCCGAAGTGCGGACAGGGGCGGTGAGCAGTTCTTC.